This T cell receptor (beta chain) was identified during a study of T cell responses to AZD1222 COVID-19 vaccine. Assay used: immunoSEQ multiplex PCR; TCRdb lists only in-frame clones, some missing. The sample records just under 55,000 clones, roughly nine tenths being singletons. Study-level points and caveats: A mostly white British donor set with more females was recruited, and clonal diversity was possibly underestimated.

V trimming: 1 base; J trimming: 9 bases; junction bases outside the gene matches: 6. The length of the CDR3 is 15 residues. In germline, CDR1 is SGHTA, CDR2 FQGNSA. In the case of this clone: The target antigen is unknown.

The sample consisted of peripheral blood, taken on day 0 of AZD1222 vaccination. The receptor comes from an adult in good health. The chain is built from TRBV7-2 and TRBJ1-6; 7 bases map to TRBD1. The CDR3 is CASSLVGTAASPLHF. CDR3 sequence (DNA): TGTGCCAGCAGCTTAGTGGGGACAGCGGCTTCACCCCTCCACTTT.